This TCR beta chain was observed in a study of cytomegalovirus exposure and HLA in healthy donors (dated by TCRdb to the late 2010s). A note on the overall study: According to an earlier analysis of several hundred of the donors, about 180 million T cells yielded 120 million or so unique TCR beta sequences and less than 300 Gb of sequence data. An early release covering roughly 640 HLA-typed donors comprised 300 to 350 gigabases of sequencing data and around 80 million unique TCR sequences. Of the approximately 400 genotyped donors, 75% to 85% were placed in the genetic ancestry cluster associated with self-reported Caucasian donors. The study aimed to test whether signatures of past pathogen exposure could be identified by cataloging public T cell receptors. The study used immunosequencing to profile the T cell repertoires of approximately 640 subjects and linked those repertoires to cytomegalovirus serostatus. In addition to the first cohort of 650 to 800 subjects, a separate validation cohort of over 90 different subjects was used. The study combined high-throughput TCR immunosequencing, statistical association of individual TCRs with disease status, and machine learning to predict cytomegalovirus infection status. In a later analysis, previously published TCR beta repertoires from roughly 710 donors were re-analyzed and high-resolution HLA genotyping was added so that TCR occurrence patterns could be studied. The later analysis used no new phenotypic data to find candidate immune exposures, relying instead on TCR beta sequences and their occurrence across donors. An earlier analysis of approximately 500 of the donors applied high-throughput TCR beta sequencing to assess whether each TCR beta V gene segment acted as functional or pseudogenic. Donor age, sex, ethnicity and CMV serostatus were compiled together with the repertoire data. A later genetic analysis took genome-wide SNP genotypes for about three fifths of the 666 donors and used that subset as a discovery cohort. Every repertoire in the discovery cohort had been generated on one and the same sequencing platform. Both class I and class II loci were covered by HLA typing, at four-digit resolution. The number of typed donors differed by locus: roughly 620-640 for A, B, C, DRB1 and DQB1; 500 to 550 for DQA1; 606 for DPA1; and around 450 for DPB1. Four to six DR-DQ haplotypes were handled as single units for association and clustering, since linkage in the cohort was strong. On average, 235,054 unique TCR beta nucleotide sequences were sequenced per donor among some 420 genotyped donors of the cohort, with around 19% of those sequences being non-productive. What the authors observed across the whole study: A further reported finding was that TCR beta sequences accurately predicted the HLA-A and HLA-B alleles for most subjects in the first cohort. Only TCR beta chains were sequenced in this cohort, and the absence of alpha or paired-chain data limited detectable features. Specific HLA alleles were associated with 15,000 to 20,000 TCR beta sequences at a false discovery rate of 0.05 in a later analysis. Broadly in line with IMGT annotations, most TCR beta V segments showed up in productive rearrangements about 90% or about 30% of the time in an earlier analysis of about 500 of the donors. Because HLA typing was missing for some donors at each locus, association tests included only the typed subset. Strong co-occurrence of HLA alleles, especially DR and DQ, made assigning TCR associations to individual alleles difficult. For the cohort, immune exposure information was limited to CMV serostatus. Seventeen rarely observed V segments, including chromosome 9 orphons, were excluded from the earlier analysis of 550 to 700 of the donors because counts were too low. Most TCR sequences were seen in very few donors, while some public TCRs were found in many individuals. The 87-base-pair reads could not distinguish some IMGT-functional V segments, including TRBV6-2 and TRBV6-3, so those segments were excluded. The sequencing pipeline was judged likely to have produced a cluster of highly shared sequence variants as a technical artifact. An association between a missense DCLRE1C variant and V-gene and J-gene trimming of TCR beta chains was found in a later genetic analysis and replicated in an independent cohort. A total of 150 to 200 TCR beta chains were listed by the study as associated with cytomegalovirus. In vitro tests confirmed that a few of the cytomegalovirus-associated TCR beta chains recognize cytomegalovirus antigens. The authors suggested that the approach could potentially be extended to other disease states and immunological phenotypes. In a later analysis, several top co-occurrence clusters were reported to appear linked to parvovirus B19, influenza, CMV and Epstein-Barr virus. In a later genetic analysis, fewer N-insertions in productive TCRs were reported among donors in an Asian-associated ancestry cluster than the approximately 630-donor mean. Compared with equally common non-associated chains, HLA-associated TCR beta chains in a later analysis were more clonally expanded and had lower generation probabilities. A later analysis found that TCR association rates varied across HLA loci, with DRB1 alleles showing the most associated TCRs and HLA-C alleles the fewest. A later analysis found that most CMV-associated TCR beta chains appeared HLA-restricted, with HLA associations seemingly driven largely by CMV exposure. Linkage disequilibrium might explain the correlated functional status among segregating V segments, but an unknown experimental factor could not be excluded. Roughly uniform sequencing depth across donors was assumed in presence/absence analyses, although this assumption may not hold. The classifier was reported to diagnose cytomegalovirus status with high specificity and sensitivity in both the original cohort and the validation cohort.

As for this clone: There is no known antigen for this receptor. No per-base quality is available; no much larger clone lies one base away.

Germline trimming: 7 bases from V, 7 bases from J; junction bases outside gene matches: 10. From the cysteine through the phenylalanine, the CDR3 covers 13 amino acids. Kept here is only the CDR3 DNA, which spans 39 bases and is read in frame from base 1. Sequences GTSNPN (CDR1) and SVGIG (CDR2) are obtained from the germline V gene (reference sequence). In total, 500 to 700 healthy bone marrow donors made up the cohort. All cohort members were sampled while nominally healthy, although unrecorded immune exposures were likely present. The donor was CMV seronegative and was included in the group of about 350 seronegative cohort members. A peripheral blood sample was provided by each donor, and peripheral blood mononuclear cells were used for TCR beta sequencing. The Qiagen DNeasy Blood Extraction Kit was used to extract genomic DNA from the blood cell samples. The library was prepared using the immunoSEQ multiplex PCR assay. For the multiplex PCR, a mixture combining 60 forward primers for TCR Vbeta segments and 13 reverse primers for TCR Jbeta segments was used. A multiplex PCR assay on genomic DNA amplified the CDR3 region of rearranged TCR beta genes. On the Illumina HiSeq System, the amplified TCR beta libraries were sequenced as 87-base-pair reads. The original methods were these. A later analysis tallied 75 million to 85 million unique TCR beta chains across the 666 repertoires, and some 12 million of those chains were shared by two or more donors. To remove PCR and sequencing errors, raw reads were error-corrected and collapsed into unique sequences using a nearest-neighbor algorithm that merged closely related sequences. V, D and J gene segments were assigned by aligning CDR3 sequences to IMGT reference sequences. Each retained sequence needed at least a six-nucleotide match to both a V gene segment and a J gene segment. A rearrangement was called productive if the CDR3 had no stop codons and remained in frame with V and J, and every other rearrangement was called non-productive. Following IMGT convention, CDR3 was defined as the stretch from the second conserved V-encoded cysteine to the conserved J-encoded phenylalanine. In an earlier analysis of more than 550 of the donors, sequences lacking an unambiguous match to a single V gene segment were excluded. In an earlier analysis of some 590 of the donors, a V segment was called functional when productive rearrangements were above 56.7%, and segregating when the standard deviation between donors exceeded 5%. A statistical classification framework was developed to diagnose cytomegalovirus status using the catalog of TCR beta chain sequences. A later analysis assigned V and J genes by comparing TCR nucleotide sequences with IMGT/GENE-DB human TR gene sequences. The TCRdist pipeline was used in a later analysis to assign CDR3 sequences and most-parsimonious VDJ recombination scenarios. A later analysis defined each TCR beta chain by its CDR3 amino acid sequence plus V-gene family, and excluded reads lacking a unique V-gene family. To address suspected cross-contamination and a sequencing artifact, a later analysis removed roughly 640 highly shared, low-generation-probability nucleotide sequences. For each public chain, a later analysis derived a clonal expansion index from normalized ranks of inferred template counts within each repertoire. In a later analysis, generation probabilities were computed with a VDJ recombination model fitted to out-of-frame rearrangements, and the resulting probabilities were checked against IGoR. In a later analysis, hypergeometric tests were used to score TCR-TCR, TCR-HLA and TCR-CMV co-occurrence, with a repertoire-size bias correction applied to TCR pairs. In a later analysis, false discovery rates were estimated by permuting HLA or CMV assignments 20 times. A later analysis grouped co-occurring TCRs with DBSCAN, adding TCRdist sequence similarity when clustering within HLA-allele-positive subsets. Repertoires with fewer than 30,000 or more than 120,000 public chains were left out of co-occurrence clustering, as were four to six repertoires with anomalous nucleotide sharing. Not all clones reach the TCRdb copy of this immuneACCESS table, which keeps in-frame sequences only. Checked studies attribute under half of the gap to unresolved V genes and leave the rest unexplained. Clone size and the V and J calls come from that table; the DNA yielded D and trimming. The sample table records tens of thousands of clones; more than 75% of these occur just once. Roughly 3% of the sample goes to the ten largest clones.

The material sequenced was PBMCs. The source is a young man in good health and CMV-seronegative. The sequence joins TRBV30 to TRBJ1-5; 7 central nucleotides agree with TRBD1. The CDR3 reads as follows: CASRINRGQPQHF. The nucleotide sequence reads TGTGCCTCCCGTATAAACAGGGGACAGCCCCAGCATTTT.